This is a list of T cell receptor beta chains from one sample in a study of blood T cell repertoires in COVID-19. The repertoire was sequenced with immunoSEQ multiplex PCR; TCRdb's copy has only in-frame clones and lacks some. The sample contains 90,000 to 150,000 clones, approximately 80% of which appear only once. The material sequenced was peripheral blood. Source of these receptors: a human donor in a cohort sampled during active COVID-19. Each CDR3 is given with its conserved first and last residue. A D gene is named only where the DNA matches it firmly. Some rows have no size entry. The others give once, few or many, or a class for an expanded clone.

j_call	v_call	clone_size	d_call	cdr3_nt	cdr3_aa
TRBJ1-1	TRBV9	NA	NA	TGTGCCAGCAGCCCCGGAGGAAGGAACACTGAAGCTTTCTTT	CASSPGGRNTEAFF
TRBJ2-1	TRBV27	NA	TRBD2	TGTGCCAGCAGTCAAACTAGCGGGGGGTTCAATGAGCAGTTCTTC	CASSQTSGGFNEQFF
TRBJ2-1	TRBV5-6	NA	TRBD2	TGTGCCAGCAGCCGGACTAGCGGGGGCTACAATGAGCAGTTCTTC	CASSRTSGGYNEQFF
TRBJ2-5	TRBV24-1	NA	NA	TGTGCCACCAGTGACCCACAGGGCCAAGAGACCCAGTACTTC	CATSDPQGQETQYF
TRBJ2-3	TRBV13	NA	TRBD2	TGTGCCAGCAGCAGCCCGACTAGCGGACCTAGCACAGATACGCAGTATTTT	CASSSPTSGPSTDTQYF
TRBJ1-4	TRBV7-9	NA	NA	TGTGCCAGCAGCCCCAGGACAGTCAATGAAAAACTGTTTTTT	CASSPRTVNEKLFF
TRBJ2-3	TRBV27	NA	TRBD2	TGTGCCAGCAGACCCCTGACTAGCGGGGGGGCATATACGCAGTATTTT	CASRPLTSGGAYTQYF
TRBJ1-1	TRBV9	NA	NA	TGTGCCAGCAGCGTAGGTGCAGGGGAGAACACTGAAGCTTTCTTT	CASSVGAGENTEAFF
TRBJ2-7	TRBV11-3	NA	NA	TGTGCCAGCAGCTTACAGCGGAACTCCTACGAGCAGTACTTC	CASSLQRNSYEQYF
TRBJ2-1	TRBV19	NA	TRBD2	TGTGCCAGTAGTACAGGACTAGAAGCTAATGAGCAGTTCTTC	CASSTGLEANEQFF
TRBJ1-1	TRBV29-1	NA	NA	TGCAGCGGGGCGCCCGATCAGAACACTGAAGCTTTCTTT	CSGAPDQNTEAFF
TRBJ2-3	TRBV6-2/TRBV6-3	NA	NA	TGTGCCAGCAGTCCCCAGGCCCCACTCTGGGATACGCAGTATTTT	CASSPQAPLWDTQYF
TRBJ2-1	TRBV18	once	NA	TGTGCCAGCTCACCACCGGGCCTTCATGAGCAGTTCTTC	CASSPPGLHEQFF
TRBJ2-7	TRBV7-9	NA	NA	TGTGCCAGCAGCTTAGAACAGGGTGGCGAGCAGTACTTC	CASSLEQGGEQYF
TRBJ1-1	TRBV7-2	NA	TRBD1	TGTGCCAGCAGATACCGGGACAGGGAAATGAACACTGAAGCTTTCTTT	CASRYRDREMNTEAFF
TRBJ2-6	TRBV19	NA	NA	TGTGCCAGTAGTAAGGACAGTTACTCTGGGGCCAACGTCCTGACTTTC	CASSKDSYSGANVLTF
TRBJ1-6	TRBV2	NA	TRBD1	TGTGCCAGCAGCAGGACAGGGGGCTTTTCACCCCTCCACTTT	CASSRTGGFSPLHF
TRBJ2-2	TRBV5-1	NA	NA	TGCGCCAGCAGCCCAGGACAGACTAACACCGGGGAGCTGTTTTTT	CASSPGQTNTGELFF
TRBJ1-2	TRBV7-9	NA	NA	TGTGCCAGCAGCGCCCGGCAGGGCGACTATGGCTACACCTTC	CASSARQGDYGYTF
TRBJ2-7	TRBV18	NA	TRBD2	TGTGCCAGCTCACCACCGGGACTAGCGGCCCACGAGCAGTACTTC	CASSPPGLAAHEQYF
TRBJ2-3	TRBV5-1	once	TRBD2	TGCGCCAGCAGCTTGGGACTAGCGGGGCGAACAGATACGCAGTATTTT	CASSLGLAGRTDTQYF
TRBJ2-5	TRBV6-1	NA	TRBD2	TGTGCCAGCAGTGAAAAGAGCGGGGGGGACAAAAGGCCCCAAGAGACCCAGTACTTC	CASSEKSGGDKRPQETQYF
TRBJ2-3	TRBV7-2	NA	TRBD2	TGTGCCAGCAGCTTAGTTCGCCTAGCGGGGGGCACAGATACGCAGTATTTT	CASSLVRLAGGTDTQYF
TRBJ2-7	TRBV29-1	few	TRBD1	TGCAGCGCCTCGGGACAGAGGCCCTTCGAGCAGTACTTC	CSASGQRPFEQYF
TRBJ2-3	TRBV5-1	NA	TRBD2	TGCGCCAGCAGCTTCGGGACTAGCGGAGCTAGCACAGATACGCAGTATTTT	CASSFGTSGASTDTQYF
TRBJ2-7	TRBV9	NA	TRBD1	TGTGCCAGCAGCTCCGGACAGGGGGAGCAGTACTTC	CASSSGQGEQYF
TRBJ2-1	TRBV7-9	NA	TRBD2	TGTGCCAGCAGCTCTACCCCCGGACTAGCGGGGGGAGAGGAGCAGTTCTTC	CASSSTPGLAGGEEQFF
TRBJ1-6	TRBV5-1	NA	TRBD1	TGCGCCAGCAGCTTGGCCGGGACAGGGGGGAACTCACCCCTCCACTTT	CASSLAGTGGNSPLHF
TRBJ1-1	TRBV28	NA	TRBD1	TGTGCCAGCAGGGGACAGGGCCTTGAAGCTTTCTTT	CASRGQGLEAFF
TRBJ2-7	TRBV6-5	NA	TRBD1	TGTGCCAGCAGCTCGGCCGGGACAGTTACCTACGAGCAGTACTTC	CASSSAGTVTYEQYF
TRBJ1-5	TRBV5-6	few	NA	TGTGCCAGCAGCTTGGCGCAGGGTTCTCAGCCCCAGCATTTT	CASSLAQGSQPQHF
TRBJ2-1	TRBV3-1/TRBV3-2	NA	TRBD2	TGTGCCAGCAGCCAGAGCGGGGGGGACAATGAGCAGTTCTTC	CASSQSGGDNEQFF
TRBJ1-3	TRBV5-1	NA	TRBD1	TGCGCCAGCAGCTTGGACAGGGGTCCGCCGGACACCATATATTTT	CASSLDRGPPDTIYF
TRBJ2-2	TRBV7-2	NA	TRBD1	TGTGCCAGCAGCCCCAGGACAGGTATCAACACCGGGGAGCTGTTTTTT	CASSPRTGINTGELFF
TRBJ2-5	TRBV9	once	TRBD2	TGTGCCAGCAGCACGGGGACTAGCGGGGTTGAGACCCAGTACTTC	CASSTGTSGVETQYF
TRBJ2-1	TRBV18	NA	TRBD2	TGTGCCAGCTCACCACTAAGCGGGGGGAGCTCCTACAATGAGCAGTTCTTC	CASSPLSGGSSYNEQFF
TRBJ2-3	TRBV3-1/TRBV3-2	few	NA	TGTGCCAGCAGACCAAGCGGAATCACAGATACGCAGTATTTT	CASRPSGITDTQYF
TRBJ2-7	TRBV7-2	NA	TRBD1	TGTGCCAGCGTCCGAGACAGGGGTCCCTACGAGCAGTACTTC	CASVRDRGPYEQYF
TRBJ1-2	TRBV15	NA	TRBD1	TGTGCCACCAGCAGATGGGGGACAGGGACCCTAATAAACTATGGCTACACCTTC	CATSRWGTGTLINYGYTF
TRBJ2-3	TRBV10-1	NA	TRBD1	TGCGCCAGCAGTGAGTCCCGGGACAGGGAAACAGATACGCAGTATTTT	CASSESRDRETDTQYF
TRBJ2-7	TRBV5-1	NA	NA	TGCGCCAGCAGCGAGGGTTCCTACGAGCAGTACTTC	CASSEGSYEQYF
TRBJ2-7	TRBV5-1	NA	NA	TGCGCCAGCAGCTTGGACCTCACAGGGACCTACGAGCAGTACTTC	CASSLDLTGTYEQYF
TRBJ1-6	TRBV27	NA	NA	TGTGCCAGCAGTCCTGACGTCCGGGTCTATAATTCACCCCTCCACTTT	CASSPDVRVYNSPLHF
TRBJ2-3	TRBV15	once	NA	TGTGCCACCAGCAGCCCGGGACACCTCACAGATACGCAGTATTTT	CATSSPGHLTDTQYF
TRBJ2-1	TRBV18	NA	TRBD2	TGTGCCAGCTCACCACCTAGCGGGTGGGGGAATGAGCAGTTCTTC	CASSPPSGWGNEQFF
TRBJ2-7	TRBV11-3	NA	TRBD1	TGTGCCAGCAGCTTAGATGCTTCCCCCGGACAGGAACAACCCTACGAGCAGTACTTC	CASSLDASPGQEQPYEQYF
TRBJ1-1	TRBV7-2	NA	NA	TGTGCCAGCAGCCAAAACAGTAACACTGAAGCTTTCTTT	CASSQNSNTEAFF
TRBJ1-5	TRBV28	few	NA	TGTGCCAGCAGGCAGGGGTATCAGCCCCAGCATTTT	CASRQGYQPQHF
TRBJ1-1	TRBV10-1	NA	NA	TGCGCCAGCAGTGAGTCGATCGGCGGATACACTGAAGCTTTCTTT	CASSESIGGYTEAFF
TRBJ2-5	TRBV5-1	NA	TRBD2	TGCGCCAGCAGCTTGGCGACTAGCGGGGAGGAGACCCAGTACTTC	CASSLATSGEETQYF
TRBJ1-1	TRBV12-3/TRBV12-4	NA	NA	TGTGCCAGCAGTAAACAGGGATACACTGAAGCTTTCTTT	CASSKQGYTEAFF